The subject of this entry is one T cell receptor beta chain. This clonotype was seen only a few times. Its antigen is currently not known. No much larger clonotype is one base removed from it; base qualities were not supplied. The CDR3 covers 16 residues, taking in both the cysteine and the phenylalanine. Only the CDR3 DNA stays, 48 bases, in frame from base 1. V loses 2 bases at its end and J loses 11 bases; junction bases beyond the gene matches: 10. The germline V gene (reference sequence) provides CDR1 MNHEY and CDR2 SMNVEV. Amplification of TCR beta CDR3 regions was carried out from RNA transcripts. The first round of RT-PCR for the TCR CDR3 was performed with the HTBI primer set and the Qiagen OneStep RT-PCR kit. Libraries were constructed in a second round of multiplex PCR, after which size selection and purification were performed. Paired-end sequencing of the libraries was performed with 100 bp reads on an Illumina HiSeq2000. Concerning the study's data processing: SOAPnuke was used to process the raw data, throwing out any read that contained adapters or uncalled bases, had a mean Phred below 15, or lacked an exact constant-primer or identifier match. High-quality paired reads were merged with COPE v1.2.5, and unique nucleotide sequences were defined as clonotypes. Clonotypes were aligned to IMGT TRBV, TRBD and TRBJ reference segments using MiTCR v1.1. Only V-J combinations with frequency above 0.0001, covering 99% to 99.2% of repertoires, were analysed. A TCS score was defined as the ratio of F50 (clonal expansion) to E x V (chaos), with BLOSUM62-based TCRdist applied between CDR3 peptides within each V-J. Welch's t-statistics and random forest reduced around 510 V-J features to 10 to 15, which were used in a naive Bayes classifier (R e1071). The raw public reads went through TCRdb reprocessing: fastp at Q25, MiXCR clone calling, in-frame beta chains kept. Rows are unified per CDR3 protein, each entry keeping the most common DNA and genes. V and J calls and clone size were set by TCRdb, not the authors. The table for this sample lists around 420,000 distinct CDR3 sequences; 15% to 18% of them were counted only once. Just under 8% of the sample belongs to the ten largest clones.

The entry originates in a study of T cells in Graves' hyperthyroidism and ophthalmopathy (dated by TCRdb to between 2017 and 2020). Concerning the study at large: Peripheral blood was sampled at the time of initial diagnosis, prior to any treatment. To identify distinguishing TCR V-J signatures, a discovery cohort of 90 to 100 patients was used, comprising some 45 with Graves' ophthalmopathy and around 60 with stable Graves' hyperthyroidism. The study also compared thyroid tissue and blood T-cell repertoires from a handful of Graves' hyperthyroidism patients. The approximately 90 discovery patients were randomly split 7:3 into training and test sets. Once sampling was done, hyperthyroidism patients were given methimazole at a starting dose of 30 mg daily, whereas ophthalmopathy patients were given high-dose intravenous methylprednisolone. The paper reports TCR Vbeta CDR3 sequencing of approximately 140 peripheral blood samples: around 45 ophthalmopathy, some 80 hyperthyroidism and approximately 17 progressor patients. Prospective prediction of ophthalmopathy was tested in an independent validation cohort of about 19 hyperthyroidism patients and 17 patients who later progressed to ophthalmopathy.

Graves' hyperthyroidism was defined as stable when no progression to ophthalmopathy occurred over 18 months of follow-up. Hyperthyroidism patients were newly diagnosed, with disease duration under 2 months, and aged 18 to 65 years. Any patient with an uncontrolled infection, another autoimmune disease, pregnancy or lactation was excluded. Diagnoses were established on the basis of clinical symptoms, serum thyroxine and TRAb, thyroid ultrasound, and orbital computed tomography. PBMCs were isolated from 7.5 to 10 ml of fresh peripheral blood by Ficoll-Paque density gradient centrifugation. Total RNA was extracted with Trizol reagent, and quality was checked on an Agilent 2100 Bioanalyzer. What the work shows at the level of the full study, not this receptor alone: Sample size was not statistically predetermined, and blinding of investigators to group allocation was not performed. Most expanded thyroid clonotypes (frequency above 0.001) were also found in blood, which suggests that blood repertoires may mirror thyroid immune responses. During validation, the model predicted progression to ophthalmopathy a median of approximately 6 months ahead of onset, with roughly 65% sensitivity and roughly 75% specificity. A model built on a 13 V-J signature distinguished ophthalmopathy from stable hyperthyroidism, reaching about 89% sensitivity and 81.08% specificity in cross-validation and 80%/75% in testing.

The chain was built from TRBV27 and TRBJ2-1; TRBD2 matches 12 bases in the middle. This TCR came from a woman under 30 with Graves' hyperthyroidism. Material: blood. The base sequence is TGTGCCAGCAGTTTAGGCAGTCTAGCGGGGGGGCCGAAGCAGTTCTTC. Translated, this is CASSLGSLAGGPKQFF.